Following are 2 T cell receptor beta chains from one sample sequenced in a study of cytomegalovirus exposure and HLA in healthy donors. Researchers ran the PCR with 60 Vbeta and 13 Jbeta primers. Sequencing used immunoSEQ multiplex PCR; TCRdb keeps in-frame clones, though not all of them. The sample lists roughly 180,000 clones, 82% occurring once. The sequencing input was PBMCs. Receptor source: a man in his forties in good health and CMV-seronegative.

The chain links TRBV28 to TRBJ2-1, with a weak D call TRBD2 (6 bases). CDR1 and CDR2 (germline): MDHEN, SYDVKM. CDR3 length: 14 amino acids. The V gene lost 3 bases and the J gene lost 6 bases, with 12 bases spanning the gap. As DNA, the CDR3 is TGTGCCAGCAGTTTTGGAGGGGTGGGCAATGAGCAGTTCTTC. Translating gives CASSFGGVGNEQFF.

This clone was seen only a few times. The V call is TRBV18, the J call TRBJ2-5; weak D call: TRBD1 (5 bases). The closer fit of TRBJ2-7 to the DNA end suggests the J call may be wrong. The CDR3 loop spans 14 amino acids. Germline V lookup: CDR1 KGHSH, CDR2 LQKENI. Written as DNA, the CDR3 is TGTGCCAGCTCACTTTCCCAGGGTAGCAACGAGCAGTACTTC. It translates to CASSLSQGSNEQYF.